The 25 T cell receptor beta chains presented below share a single source sample, sequenced in a study of neoadjuvant anti-PD-1 for oral cavity cancer (dated by TCRdb to about 2021). Library preparation was by the immunoSEQ multiplex PCR assay. Entries here come from immuneACCESS through TCRdb and include only in-frame sequences with V and J called. Some clones fail to appear in such tables; in the studies checked, an unresolved V gene covers under half of the shortfall, and the cause of the remainder is unknown. This sample comprises about 15,000 clones, more than 70% of them detected only once. Of the sample, roughly 2.7% is held by the ten largest clones. The time point label for this specimen denotes: before neoadjuvant nivolumab. The sequenced sample was PBMCs, obtained before nivolumab (anti-PD-1) treatment. The receptors were sampled from a person aged 40 to 85 with oral cavity squamous cell carcinoma.

Note on this clone: Its ends do not fully match the called genes, so a read error is possible. The chain combines TRBV7-7 with TRBJ2-5, with D possibly matching TRBD2 (5 bases). This CDR3 contains 13 residues. Germline CDR1 SSHAT, CDR2 FNYEAQ (reference sequence). The CDR3 reads CASSLALPETQYF. DNA of the CDR3: TGTGCTAGCAGCTTAGCGCTTCCAGAGACCCAGTACTTC.

The V and J genes are TRBV10-2 and TRBJ1-3; a weak D match, TRBD1 (6 bases). The V gene lost 9 bases and the J gene lost 7 bases, with 16 bases spanning the gap. CDR1 and CDR2 (germline): WSHSY, SAAADI. The CDR3 has 13 amino acids. The chain's CDR3 is CASSQGSRNTIYF. In DNA, the CDR3 is TGCGCCAGTAGCCAGGGGTCCCGCAACACCATATATTTT.

V is TRBV7-3 and J is TRBJ2-1; 13 bases are a match to TRBD2. Germline V gene sequence: CDR1 SGHTA, CDR2 FQGTGA. This CDR3 contains 20 residues. The V and J ends lost 6 bases and 2 bases, in that order; junction bases with no gene match: 16. CDR3 residues: CASSSQSAGLAGWAYNEQFF. In nucleotides, the CDR3 is TGTGCCAGCAGTTCCCAGTCAGCGGGACTAGCGGGGTGGGCCTACAATGAGCAGTTCTTC.

The J gene is TRBJ1-4, the V gene TRBV5-1; no firm D call. The ends were cut back, 3 bases at V and 7 bases at J, with 13 bases in the middle. The CDR3 runs to 14 residues. Per the germline V gene, CDR1 is SGHRS and CDR2 is YFSETQ. Here the CDR3 DNA reads TGCGCCAGCAGCTCAATCCCGGGAGGTGAAAAACTGTTTTTT. Amino acid sequence: CASSSIPGGEKLFF.

The rearrangement uses TRBV5-6 and TRBJ1-3; weak D call: TRBD1 (6 bases). This CDR3 region has 16 residues. V lost 1 base to trimming and J lost 4 bases, with 15 bases between them. The V gene's germline CDR1 is SGHDT and CDR2 YYEEEE. The CDR3 here is CASSLRGGRTGNTIYF. The CDR3, as DNA: TGTGCCAGCAGCTTGAGGGGGGGCAGAACCGGAAACACCATATATTTT. The entire variable domain, with the rest obtained from reference TRBV5-6 and TRBJ1-3, is as follows: DAGVTQSPTHLIKTRGQQVTLRCSPKSGHDTVSWYQQALGQGPQFIFQYYEEEERQRGNFPDRFSGHQFPNYSSELNVNALLLGDSALYLCASSLRGGRTGNTIYFGEGSWLTVV.

V is TRBV5-4 and J is TRBJ2-1; tentatively, D is TRBD2 (5 bases). The CDR3 is 14 residues long. Between the trimmed V and J ends, which lost 0 bases and 6 bases, there was a span of 10 bases. CDR1 is SGHNT, CDR2 YYREEE, per germline (reference sequence). CDR3 nucleotides: TGTGCCAGCAGCTTGGCGGGAATTCGCAATGAGCAGTTCTTC. Protein sequence: CASSLAGIRNEQFF.

This clone occurred once. The rearrangement uses TRBV28 and TRBJ1-5; no definite D call. The V end was cut by 5 bases, the J end by 8 bases, with 22 bases between. The CDR3 is 16 amino acids. CDR1 is MDHEN, CDR2 SYDVKM, per germline. CDR3 in DNA: TGTGCCAGCAGTCCCCGGGCCCTGAAAAAGAGAGAGCCCCAGCATTTT. Protein: CASSPRALKKREPQHF.

CDR3 in amino acids: CAWSRDSIGGEQYF. For the CDR3, the DNA is TGTGCCTGGAGTCGTGACTCCATTGGGGGTGAGCAGTACTTC. The chain carries TRBV30 and TRBJ2-7; D possibly uses TRBD1 or TRBD2 (5 bases each). Germline CDR1 reads GTSNPN; CDR2 reads SVGIG (reference sequence). The CDR3 has 14 residues. With 2 bases removed from V and 7 bases from J, the gap between germline ends came to 18 bases.

This clone appeared once. The chain uses TRBV9 and TRBJ2-1; TRBD1 might be the D (5 bases). This CDR3 is built from 14 residues. Per the germline V gene, CDR1 is SGDLS and CDR2 is YYNGEE. The germline V and J ends were trimmed by 3 bases and 0 bases, with 7 bases remaining between them. The CDR3 loop reads CASSAGFSYNEQFF. The CDR3 region has the DNA TGTGCCAGCAGCGCAGGGTTCTCCTACAATGAGCAGTTCTTC.

This sequence joins TRBV11-2 and TRBJ2-1; TRBD2 matches 8 bases. This CDR3 has 15 amino acids. J gave up 3 bases and V 2 bases, and 3 bases lay outside the gene matches. Per germline, CDR1 SGHAT and CDR2 FQNNGV. This CDR3 is CASSLYGGGYNEQFF. CDR3 coding DNA: TGTGCCAGCAGCTTATACGGGGGGGGCTACAATGAGCAGTTCTTC.

The rearrangement joins TRBV6-5 to TRBJ2-1; a possible D gene is TRBD2 (7 bases). V lost 4 bases and J 7 bases, leaving 14 bases between the germline ends. The CDR3 totals 14 residues. The germline V gene has CDR1 MNHEY and CDR2 SVGAGI. CDR3 sequence: CASSFGRGGNEQFF. For the CDR3, the DNA is TGTGCCAGCAGTTTCGGCAGGGGAGGGAATGAGCAGTTCTTC.

The chain is built from TRBV7-2 and TRBJ1-5; 8 nucleotides line up with TRBD1. V shed 3 bases and J 3 bases; nucleotides not matched to a gene: 4. The length of the CDR3 is 15 residues. Germline V gene data show CDR1 as SGHTA and CDR2 as FQGNSA. CDR3 sequence reads: CASSLWTGSNQPQHF. The CDR3 DNA sequence: TGTGCCAGCAGCTTGTGGACAGGGTCCAATCAGCCCCAGCATTTT.

The J gene is TRBJ1-1, the V gene TRBV25-1, with D possibly matching TRBD1 (6 bases). Germline lookup yields CDR1 MGHDK and CDR2 SYGVNS. CDR3 length: 14 residues. With 6 bases removed from V and 1 base from J, the gap between germline ends came to 12 bases. CDR3 loop: CASRETGGNTEAFF. CDR3 in DNA: TGTGCCAGCAGAGAGACAGGCGGGAACACTGAAGCTTTCTTT. The full variable domain, completed using reference TRBV25-1 and TRBJ1-1, is EADIYQTPRYLVIGTGKKITLECSQTMGHDKMYWYQQDPGMELHLIHYSYGVNSTEKGDLSSESTVSRIRTEHFPLTLESARPSHTSQYLCASRETGGNTEAFFGQGTRLTVV.

The chain recombines TRBV27 with TRBJ2-1; 7 nucleotides line up with TRBD1. The length of the CDR3 is 12 residues. With 10 bases clipped from V and 14 bases from J, the junction kept 14 bases outside the gene matches. Germline CDR1 MNHEY, CDR2 SMNVEV (reference sequence). As DNA, the CDR3 is TGTGCCACCAGGGCCTGGCCACAGGGGAAGTTCTTC. Protein product: CATRAWPQGKFF.

The chain combines TRBV11-2 with TRBJ2-7, with D possibly matching TRBD2 (6 bases). The CDR3 totals 16 residues. Germline lookup yields CDR1 SGHAT and CDR2 FQNNGV. V gave up 5 bases and J gave up 2 bases, with 19 bases separating them. CDR3 nucleotides: TGTGCCAGCAGCCAGCTGGAAATGGGAGGCCCCTACGAGCAGTACTTC. Protein sequence: CASSQLEMGGPYEQYF. The full variable domain, completed using reference TRBV11-2 and TRBJ2-7, is EAGVAQSPRYKIIEKRQSVAFWCNPISGHATLYWYQQILGQGPKLLIQFQNNGVVDDSQLPKDRFSAERLKGVDSTLKIQPAKLEDSAVYLCASSQLEMGGPYEQYFGPGTRLTVT.

V is TRBV4-1 and J is TRBJ1-2; 7 nucleotides match TRBD1. The CDR3 is 16 residues long. In germline, CDR1 is MGHRA, CDR2 YSYEKL. The V segment lost 0 bases and the J segment 5 bases; nucleotides outside the gene matches: 9. The CDR3 protein is CASSQETQGGKYGYTF. CDR3 DNA sequence: TGCGCCAGCAGCCAAGAGACTCAGGGGGGAAAATATGGCTACACCTTC.

The V call is TRBV7-7, the J call TRBJ2-3; 8 nucleotides line up with TRBD2. V lost 4 bases to trimming and J lost 3 bases; unmatched junction nucleotides: 6. From germline, CDR1 is SSHAT and CDR2 FNYEAQ (reference sequence). The CDR3 length is 15 residues. The CDR3, as DNA: TGTGCCAGCAGCTCCGGGACTAGTAGGACAGATACGCAGTATTTT. Its translation: CASSSGTSRTDTQYF.

V usage is TRBV27 and J usage is TRBJ1-4; TRBD1 agrees at 11 bases. The germline V gene encodes CDR1 MNHEY and CDR2 SMNVEV (reference sequence). This CDR3 has 15 residues. Losses at the gene ends were 5 bases for V and 4 bases for J; bases not matched to a gene: 3. CDR3 nucleotide sequence: TGTGCCAGCAGTAGGGGGACAGGGGGTAATGAAAAACTGTTTTTT. Protein: CASSRGTGGNEKLFF.

The chain is built from TRBV4-2 and TRBJ2-5, with 8 bases lining up with TRBD1. The germline V gene has CDR1 LGHNA and CDR2 YNFKEQ. V dropped 4 bases and J dropped 1; count of bases not matched to a gene: 2. The CDR3 is 14 amino acids. CDR3 protein: CASSRQGSQETQYF. The DNA for the CDR3 is TGTGCCAGCAGCCGACAGGGGAGCCAAGAGACCCAGTACTTC.

The chain has TRBV5-6 and TRBJ2-5, with D unclear. The germline CDR1 and CDR2 sequences are SGHDT and YYEEEE. Trimming took 3 bases from V and 5 from J, leaving 11 bases between them. The CDR3 length is 13 residues. CDR3 in amino acids: CASSSTRMETQYF. CDR3 nucleotide sequence: TGTGCCAGCAGCTCGACAAGGATGGAGACCCAGTACTTC.

This chain joins TRBV9 and TRBJ2-2; perhaps D is TRBD1 or TRBD2 (5 bases each). Trimming removed 7 bases from V and 0 bases from J, with 13 bases in between. The V gene's germline CDR1 is SGDLS and CDR2 YYNGEE. This CDR3 is built from 15 residues. The CDR3 here is CASQAGTTNTGELFF. Written as DNA, the CDR3 is TGTGCCAGCCAGGCCGGGACGACGAACACCGGGGAGCTGTTTTTT.

V is TRBV6-1 and J is TRBJ2-7; 8 nucleotides match TRBD2. The length of the CDR3 is 15 residues. Germline V gene lookup returns CDR1 MNHNS and CDR2 SASEGT. The ends lost 2 bases at V and 0 bases at J; junction bases unmatched: 3. CDR3 in amino acids: CASSESGSPSYEQYF. CDR3 bases: TGTGCCAGCAGTGAAAGCGGGAGCCCCTCCTACGAGCAGTACTTC.

The rearrangement links TRBV7-9 to TRBJ1-2, with D perhaps matching TRBD1 (6 bases). V was cut by 1 base and J by 3 bases, with 9 bases left in between. Germline-derived CDR1 and CDR2 are SEHNR and FQNEAQ (reference sequence). There are 14 residues in the CDR3. The CDR3 sequence is CASSLGTVYYGYTF. The CDR3 bases are TGTGCCAGCAGCTTAGGGACAGTATACTATGGCTACACCTTC.

The count of this clone is one. This chain joins TRBV7-9 and TRBJ2-7, with TRBD1 as a possible D gene (6 bases). The CDR3 contains 16 residues. Trimming pared 1 base from V and 0 bases from J, leaving 13 bases between. CDR1 SEHNR and CDR2 FQNEAQ come from the germline V gene (reference sequence). The CDR3 spells CASSLGGLHSSYEQYF. The CDR3 DNA reads TGTGCCAGCAGCTTAGGGGGGCTACACAGCTCCTACGAGCAGTACTTC.

This clone showed up just a few times. J is TRBJ1-4 and V is TRBV7-9; the D gene is possibly TRBD1 (6 bases). The ends were cut back, 4 bases at V and 7 bases at J, with 22 bases in the middle. The CDR3 totals 17 residues. CDR1 is SEHNR and CDR2 is FQNEAQ in the germline V gene (reference sequence). In nucleotides, the CDR3 is TGTGCCAGCAGCTCCTTCCCCAGGGGCCTGAGCAGTGAAAAACTGTTTTTT. Amino acids: CASSSFPRGLSSEKLFF.